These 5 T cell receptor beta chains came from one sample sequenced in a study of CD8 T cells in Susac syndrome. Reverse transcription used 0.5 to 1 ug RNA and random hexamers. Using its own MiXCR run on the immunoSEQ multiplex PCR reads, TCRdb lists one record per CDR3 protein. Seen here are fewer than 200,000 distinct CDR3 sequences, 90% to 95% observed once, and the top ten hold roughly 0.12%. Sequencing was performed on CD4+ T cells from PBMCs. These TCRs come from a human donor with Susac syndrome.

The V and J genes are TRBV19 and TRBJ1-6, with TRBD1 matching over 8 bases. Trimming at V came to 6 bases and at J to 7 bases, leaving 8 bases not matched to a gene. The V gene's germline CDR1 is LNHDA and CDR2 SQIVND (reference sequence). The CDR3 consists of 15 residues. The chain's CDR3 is CASSSRGHANSPLHF. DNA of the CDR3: TGTGCCAGTAGCTCCAGGGGGCACGCAAATTCACCCCTCCACTTT.

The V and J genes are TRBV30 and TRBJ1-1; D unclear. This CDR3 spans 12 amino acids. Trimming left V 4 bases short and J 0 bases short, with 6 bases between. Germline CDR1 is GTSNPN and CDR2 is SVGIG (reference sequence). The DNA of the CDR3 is TGTGCCTGGAAACATCTGAACACTGAAGCTTTCTTT. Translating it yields CAWKHLNTEAFF.

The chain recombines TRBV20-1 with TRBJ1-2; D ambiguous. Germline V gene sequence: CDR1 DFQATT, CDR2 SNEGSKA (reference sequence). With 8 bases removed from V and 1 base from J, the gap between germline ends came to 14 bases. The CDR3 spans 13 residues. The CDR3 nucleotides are TGCAGTCCTTACCCAGGCGATAACTATGGCTACACCTTC. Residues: CSPYPGDNYGYTF.

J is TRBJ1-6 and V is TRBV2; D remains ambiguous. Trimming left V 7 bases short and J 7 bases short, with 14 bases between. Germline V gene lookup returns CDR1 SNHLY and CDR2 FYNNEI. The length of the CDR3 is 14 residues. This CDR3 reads CASIEEYGNSPLHF. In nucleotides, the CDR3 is TGTGCCAGCATCGAGGAGTATGGGAATTCACCCCTCCACTTT. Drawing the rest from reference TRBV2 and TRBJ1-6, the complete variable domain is EPEVTQTPSHQVTQMGQEVILRCVPISNHLYFYWYRQILGQKVEFLVSFYNNEISEKSEIFDDQFSVERPDGSNFTLKIRSTKLEDSAMYFCASIEEYGNSPLHFGNGTRLTVT.

The CDR3 here is CSARDDGTQETQYF. CDR3 nucleotide sequence: TGCAGTGCTAGAGATGACGGAACCCAAGAGACCCAGTACTTC. The rearrangement uses TRBV20-1 and TRBJ2-5; D gene ambiguous. Deletions cut 0 bases from V and 1 base from J, with 9 bases between. Germline V gives CDR1 DFQATT, CDR2 SNEGSKA (reference sequence). This CDR3 is 14 amino acids long.